This TCR beta chain was observed in a study of molecular identifiers for immune sequencing clone quantification. The CDR3 is 14 residues long. Germline V gene data show CDR1 as SGHDT and CDR2 as YYEEEE. V shed 4 bases and J shed 0 bases, with 11 bases lying between them. TCRdb processed the PCR reads anew with MiXCR; each CDR3 protein has one entry. This sample has some 580,000 distinct CDR3 sequences, with roughly 25% found just once. The sequence came from a human donor in good health. Some libraries in this study had Jurkat cell RNA spiked in. The chain employs TRBV5-6 and TRBJ2-7, with D possibly being TRBD1 or TRBD2 (5 bases each). Sequenced: naive CD8+ T cells from blood, with Jurkat cell RNA spiked in. The subset was: FACS-sorted CD8+CD4-CCR7+CD45RA+ naive T cells. CDR3 sequence (DNA): TGTGCCAGCAGCGGGACCTTCCTCTCCTACGAGCAGTACTTC. It specifies CASSGTFLSYEQYF.